Here is one T cell receptor (beta chain) with its context. These data are taken from a study of blood T cell repertoires in COVID-19. Clones were sequenced by immunoSEQ multiplex PCR, and TCRdb holds only the in-frame ones, with some missing. The table lists about 270,000 clones, 88% of them singletons, with 2% to 2.5% in the top ten. Trimming took 5 bases from V and 9 from J; bases not matched to a gene: 8. Germline V gene sequence: CDR1 SGHVS, CDR2 FNYEAQ. This CDR3 is built from 14 residues. The sequenced material came from PBMCs or T cells enriched from blood (not recorded which). The rearrangement links TRBV7-6 to TRBJ2-1, with 9 bases matching TRBD1. This clonotype originated in an older woman in a cohort exposed to, infected with or recovered from COVID-19 (not recorded which). The CDR3 nucleotides are TGTGCCAGCAGCCACAACGACAGGGGGAGTGAGCAGTTCTTC. Its protein is CASSHNDRGSEQFF.